Below are 24 T cell receptor beta chains sequenced from a single sample in a study of blood T cell repertoires in COVID-19. Data came from immunoSEQ multiplex PCR; TCRdb stores just in-frame clones and leaves some out. The table includes 250,000 to 300,000 clones, roughly 91% detected once. The sample consisted of peripheral blood. Receptors were obtained from a woman between 40 and 55 years old who had recovered from COVID-19.

The count of this clone is one. This chain connects TRBV27 to TRBJ1-2, with D tentatively TRBD1 (6 bases). This CDR3 spans 12 amino acids. Trimming removed 7 bases at V and 6 bases at J, with 12 bases between. Germline V gives CDR1 MNHEY, CDR2 SMNVEV (reference sequence). The CDR3 is CASKRGGDGYTF. In DNA, the CDR3 is TGTGCCAGCAAGAGGGGGGGGGATGGCTACACCTTC.

Points on this clone: The sample carries other DNA sequences with the same CDR3. V and J are TRBV30 and TRBJ1-2; D is ambiguous. Between the trimmed V and J ends, which lost 3 bases and 4 bases, there was a span of 6 bases. CDR3 length: 11 residues. Germline values: CDR1 GTSNPN, CDR2 SVGIG (reference sequence). CDR3: CAWSASYGYTF. The CDR3 DNA is TGTGCCTGGAGCGCGTCCTATGGCTACACCTTC.

The chain uses TRBV7-9 and TRBJ2-5; TRBD2 is a possible D gene (5 bases). With 5 bases removed from V and 1 base from J, the gap between germline ends came to 8 bases. Germline V gene data show CDR1 as SEHNR and CDR2 as FQNEAQ (reference sequence). The CDR3 has 13 amino acids. CDR3 sequence reads: CASSPAGQETQYF. The CDR3 DNA reads as TGTGCCAGCAGCCCCGCGGGCCAAGAGACCCAGTACTTC.

J is TRBJ2-7 and V is TRBV5-5; TRBD1 agrees at 9 bases. Germline loops: CDR1 SGHKS, CDR2 YYEKEE (reference sequence). The CDR3 has 16 residues. The junction had 14 bases not matched to a gene; V was cut back by 4 bases and J by 6 bases. The CDR3 protein is CASSRQVGTGLSEQYF. The CDR3 bases are TGTGCCAGCAGCCGTCAGGTAGGGACAGGGCTCAGCGAGCAGTACTTC.

This clone was counted once. The chain recombines TRBV30 with TRBJ2-6, with 7 positions matching TRBD1. V shed 4 bases and J 4 bases; nucleotides not matched to a gene: 4. This CDR3 region has 14 residues. Germline lookup yields CDR1 GTSNPN and CDR2 SVGIG (reference sequence). In DNA form, the CDR3 reads TGTGCCTGGACCACAGGGGTCGGGGCCAACGTCCTGACTTTC. Translation gives CAWTTGVGANVLTF.

V is TRBV29-1 and J is TRBJ2-1, with 11 bases fitting TRBD2. V gave up 5 bases and J gave up 9 bases; unmatched junction bases: 6. The CDR3 has 13 residues. Germline V gives CDR1 SQVTM, CDR2 ANQGSEA. The CDR3 region is CSVRLAGGGEQFF. CDR3 nucleotide sequence: TGCAGCGTTAGGCTAGCGGGAGGTGGTGAGCAGTTCTTC.

This chain joins TRBV3-1 (or the pseudogene TRBV3-2) and TRBJ2-7; 8 nucleotides agree with TRBD2. The CDR3 has 18 residues. V was clipped by 1 base and J by 2 bases; unmatched bases: 13. Germline CDR1 and CDR2: LGHDT and YNNKEL (reference sequence). CDR3 amino acids: CASSQGARASGLPYEQYF. DNA for the CDR3: TGTGCCAGCAGCCAAGGGGCTAGGGCTAGCGGGTTACCCTACGAGCAGTACTTC.

This sequence joins TRBV6-5 and TRBJ2-1, with TRBD2 matching over 12 bases. Losses at the gene ends were 3 bases for V and 4 bases for J; bases not matched to a gene: 4. The CDR3 sequence is 16 residues long. CDR1 is MNHEY, CDR2 SVGAGI, per germline. For the CDR3, the DNA is TGTGCCAGCAGTTATCCAACTAGCGGGGGGTACAATGAGCAGTTCTTC. Its translation is CASSYPTSGGYNEQFF.

The V call is TRBV18, the J call TRBJ2-1, with TRBD2 as a possible D gene (6 bases). There are 14 residues in the CDR3. The ends were cut back, 4 bases at V and 6 bases at J, with 13 bases in the middle. Germline CDR1 reads KGHSH; CDR2 reads LQKENI. The DNA of the CDR3 is TGTGCCAGCTCACGGGACTCAGGCCCCAATGAGCAGTTCTTC. It encodes CASSRDSGPNEQFF.

The chain uses TRBV14 and TRBJ2-4; tentative D call: TRBD2 (5 bases). The germline CDR1 and CDR2 sequences are SGHDN and FVKESK. Trimming removed 5 bases from V and 5 bases from J, with 16 bases in between. There are 15 residues in the CDR3. The chain's CDR3 is CASSSPRVGENIQYF. In nucleotides, the CDR3 is TGTGCCAGCAGCTCCCCCCGGGTCGGGGAAAACATTCAGTACTTC.

The V and J genes are TRBV6-5 and TRBJ2-5; D may be TRBD2 (5 bases). The CDR3 is 14 residues long. V shed 5 bases and J shed 5 bases, with 15 bases lying between them. Germline values: CDR1 MNHEY, CDR2 SVGAGI. The CDR3 reads CASSPRHTGETQYF. The DNA for the CDR3 is TGTGCCAGCAGTCCCCGACACACGGGGGAGACCCAGTACTTC.

The rearrangement joins TRBV4-3 to TRBJ1-1; D is uncertain. V shed 3 bases and J shed 1 base, with 15 bases lying between them. The CDR3 runs 16 residues. The V gene's germline CDR1 is LGHNA and CDR2 YSLEER. CDR3 protein: CASSHRLYRANTEAFF. The CDR3 DNA follows: TGCGCCAGCAGCCACCGCTTGTACAGAGCGAACACTGAAGCTTTCTTT.

This clone was seen only a few times. The rearrangement links TRBV21-1 to TRBJ1-2; the tabulated D call, TRBD1, remains unverified against the DNA. TRBV21-1 is annotated as a pseudogene. The CDR3 is 15 amino acids. CDR3 region: CASSKPWTPVGGYTF. The CDR3 bases are TGTGCCAGCAGCAAACCTTGGACACCCGTGGGCGGCTACACCTTC.

This chain uses TRBV5-6 with TRBJ1-2; TRBD1 matches 8 bases. This CDR3 comprises 14 residues. Germline V CDR1 and CDR2: SGHDT, YYEEEE. V shed 4 bases, J shed 5 bases, and the junction held 7 bases outside the gene matches. CDR3 loop: CASSPTRTGYGYTF. CDR3 in DNA: TGTGCCAGCAGCCCAACCAGGACAGGGTATGGCTACACCTTC.

This rearrangement joins TRBV6-4 to TRBJ1-1; 7 bases match TRBD1. From germline, CDR1 is MRHNA and CDR2 SNTAGT. V shed 5 bases, J shed 1 base, and the junction held 4 bases outside the gene matches. The CDR3 extends over 14 amino acids. The CDR3 region has the DNA TGTGCCAGCAGTCAACAGGGGACGAACACTGAAGCTTTCTTT. Translated: CASSQQGTNTEAFF.

V is TRBV5-6 and J is TRBJ1-6; D is perhaps TRBD1 (5 bases). Germline CDR1 is SGHDT and CDR2 is YYEEEE. This CDR3 region has 17 residues. V lost 0 bases to trimming and J lost 7 bases, with 17 bases between them. CDR3: CASSLEVAGFGNSPLHF. In nucleotides, the CDR3 is TGTGCCAGCAGCTTGGAGGTGGCAGGGTTCGGGAATTCACCCCTCCACTTT. Full variable domain (missing parts from reference TRBV5-6 and TRBJ1-6): DAGVTQSPTHLIKTRGQQVTLRCSPKSGHDTVSWYQQALGQGPQFIFQYYEEEERQRGNFPDRFSGHQFPNYSSELNVNALLLGDSALYLCASSLEVAGFGNSPLHFGNGTRLTVT.

J is TRBJ2-3 and V is TRBV2, with 10 positions matching TRBD2. Looked up from germline, CDR1 is SNHLY and CDR2 is FYNNEI. Trimming removed 6 bases from V and 2 bases from J; junction bases left unmatched: 5. CDR3 length: 15 amino acids. DNA of the CDR3: TGTGCCAGCAGACCCCTAGCGGGGGTCACAGATACGCAGTATTTT. Translated, it gives CASRPLAGVTDTQYF. Full variable domain (rest looked up from reference TRBV2 and TRBJ2-3): EPEVTQTPSHQVTQMGQEVILRCVPISNHLYFYWYRQILGQKVEFLVSFYNNEISEKSEIFDDQFSVERPDGSNFTLKIRSTKLEDSAMYFCASRPLAGVTDTQYFGPGTRLTVL.

The V gene is TRBV5-1, the J gene TRBJ1-1, with D unresolved. Trimming removed 4 bases at V and 7 bases at J, with 14 bases between. The length of the CDR3 is 13 residues. Germline CDR1 SGHRS, CDR2 YFSETQ. The CDR3 loop reads CASSERGRSEAFF. The CDR3 DNA reads as TGCGCCAGCAGCGAGAGAGGGAGAAGTGAAGCTTTCTTT. Full variable domain (outside the CDR3, taken from reference TRBV5-1 and TRBJ1-1): KAGVTQTPRYLIKTRGQQVTLSCSPISGHRSVSWYQQTPGQGLQFLFEYFSETQRNKGNFPGRFSGRQFSNSRSEMNVSTLELGDSALYLCASSERGRSEAFFGQGTRLTVV.

The CDR3 nucleotides read TGCGCCAGCAGCTTGGGGGTCAGGACAGATACGCAGTATTTT. This sequence encodes CASSLGVRTDTQYF. The V and J genes are TRBV5-1 and TRBJ2-3, with D unclear. The CDR3 consists of 14 residues. Germline V gene data show CDR1 as SGHRS and CDR2 as YFSETQ. The V and J ends lost 0 bases and 3 bases respectively, with 8 bases between them.

The V call is TRBV3-1 (or the pseudogene TRBV3-2), the J call TRBJ1-6, with TRBD1 as a possible D gene (6 bases). The V gene lost 1 base and the J gene lost 10 bases, with 14 bases spanning the gap. From germline, CDR1 is LGHDT and CDR2 YNNKEL (reference sequence). The CDR3 contains 15 residues. CDR3 DNA sequence: TGTGCCAGCAGCCAAGGGGGGGGACAACGATCACCCCTCCACTTT. Its translation is CASSQGGGQRSPLHF.

The genes are TRBV7-2 and TRBJ2-1; TRBD2 agrees at 14 bases. Unmatched junction bases numbered 8, after V lost 5 bases and J lost 14 bases. Germline CDR1 SGHTA, CDR2 FQGNSA. This CDR3 contains 14 residues. In nucleotides, the CDR3 is TGTGCCAGCAGCACGGCGACTAGCGGGAGGGCCGAGTTCTTC. This sequence encodes CASSTATSGRAEFF.

The gene calls are TRBV5-6 and TRBJ2-1, with 7 bases aligning to TRBD2. CDR1 and CDR2 from the germline V gene are SGHDT and YYEEEE. V was pared by 0 bases and J by 6 bases, with 9 bases of the junction left unmatched. There are 16 residues in the CDR3. CDR3 amino acids: CASSLEAGVWANEQFF. CDR3 in DNA: TGTGCCAGCAGCTTGGAGGCGGGAGTGTGGGCCAATGAGCAGTTCTTC.

The V call is TRBV24-1, the J call TRBJ2-3; 9 nucleotides match TRBD1. The V gene end was trimmed by 1 base and the J gene end by 3 bases; junction bases not matched to a gene: 1. There are 15 residues in the CDR3. Germline lookup yields CDR1 KGHDR and CDR2 SFDVKD. The CDR3 bases are TGTGCCACCAGTGATTTCGGGACAGGGACAGATACGCAGTATTTT. Protein: CATSDFGTGTDTQYF.

The gene calls are TRBV21-1 and TRBJ1-1; the D call in the table, TRBD1, was not verified against the DNA. TRBV21-1 has pseudogene status. This CDR3 spans 15 amino acids. The CDR3 here is CASSKEGPAHTEAFF. The CDR3 bases are TGTGCCAGCAGCAAAGAGGGGCCAGCTCACACTGAAGCTTTCTTT.